The 9 T cell receptor beta chains given below trace back to one sample, sequenced in a study of blood T cells in healthy people across ages. With a J-beta primer mix and a sample-barcoded 5' primer, a second PCR ran about 7 to 12 cycles. TCRdb analysed the 5' RACE reads with MiXCR anew, one entry per CDR3 protein. In the table there are about 2 million distinct CDR3 sequences, roughly 50% of which are singletons. The specimen sequenced was blood. The receptor source for this set is a middle-aged woman in good health.

V gene TRBV2 combines with J gene TRBJ2-1; 12 nucleotides agree with TRBD1. The CDR3 length is 16 residues. V lost 5 bases, J lost 6 bases, and 8 bases stayed unmatched. CDR1 is SNHLY, CDR2 FYNNEI, per germline. The CDR3 spells CASSTPGTGGFNEQFF. CDR3 nucleotide sequence: TGTGCCAGCAGTACGCCCGGGACAGGGGGCTTCAATGAGCAGTTCTTC.

This clonotype appeared many times. The chain carries TRBV18 and TRBJ2-5; D is uncertain. Per germline, CDR1 KGHSH and CDR2 LQKENI. The CDR3 is 13 amino acids. V lost 3 bases, J lost 0 bases, and 5 bases lay in between. The CDR3 DNA reads TGTGCCAGCTCACCCCAGTACCAAGAGACCCAGTACTTC. The encoded protein is CASSPQYQETQYF. The full variable domain, with the rest looked up from reference TRBV18 and TRBJ2-5, is NAGVMQNPRHLVRRRGQEARLRCSPMKGHSHVYWYRQLPEEGLKFMVYLQKENIIDESGMPKERFSAEFPKEGPSILRIQQVVRGDSAAYFCASSPQYQETQYFGPGTRLLVL.

The rearrangement links TRBV9 to TRBJ2-3, with a tentative D call TRBD2 (6 bases). The CDR3 length is 16 residues. V lost 0 bases and J lost 0, with 11 bases in between. Germline-derived CDR1 and CDR2 are SGDLS and YYNGEE. As DNA, the CDR3 is TGTGCCAGCAGCGTAGCCGGGGGAGGAAGCACAGATACGCAGTATTTT. Translated: CASSVAGGGSTDTQYF.

The chain joins TRBV5-1 to TRBJ2-7; D unresolved. V dropped 5 bases and J dropped 4 bases, with 13 bases sitting between them. The germline gives CDR1 SGHRS, CDR2 YFSETQ. The CDR3 spans 13 residues. DNA of the CDR3: TGCGCCAGCAGTCAAGCAATTAAATACGAGCAGTACTTC. This encodes CASSQAIKYEQYF.

The chain carries TRBV5-1 and TRBJ2-7, with 7 bases that match TRBD1. CDR1 is SGHRS and CDR2 is YFSETQ in the germline V gene. The ends lost 0 bases at V and 1 base at J; junction bases unmatched: 7. The CDR3 is made up of 16 amino acids. This CDR3 is CASSLESLTGSYEQYF. The CDR3 region has the DNA TGCGCCAGCAGCTTGGAATCCCTGACAGGGTCCTACGAGCAGTACTTC.

This chain joins TRBV6-1 and TRBJ2-3, with 8 bases aligning to TRBD1. The junction had 11 bases not matched to a gene; V was cut back by 6 bases and J by 0 bases. The CDR3 spans 17 residues. Germline V gene data show CDR1 as MNHNS and CDR2 as SASEGT. The CDR3 coding sequence is TGTGCCAGCAGGAATCGACAGGGGTCTTTTAGCACAGATACGCAGTATTTT. Encoded protein: CASRNRQGSFSTDTQYF.

The V and J genes are TRBV4-2 and TRBJ1-2; no definite D call. The CDR3 has 14 amino acids. Trimming left V 0 bases short and J 4 bases short, with 9 bases between. Germline-derived CDR1 and CDR2 are LGHNA and YNFKEQ. In DNA, the CDR3 is TGTGCCAGCAGCCAAGAATGGTCCGGCTATGGCTACACCTTC. Translated: CASSQEWSGYGYTF.

This clonotype was seen a handful of times. This may stem from a read error, because a much larger clone lies one nucleotide away. This sequence joins TRBV6-5 and TRBJ2-6; D call uncertain. CDR1 MNHEY and CDR2 SVGAGI come from the germline V gene. The V end lost 6 bases, the J end lost 0 bases, and 6 bases lay between the germline ends. The CDR3 loop spans 14 amino acids. CDR3 protein: CASRQLSGANVLTF. CDR3 coding DNA: TGTGCCAGCAGACAACTCTCTGGGGCCAACGTCCTGACTTTC.

The gene calls are TRBV6-1 and TRBJ1-2; D gene uncertain. V was cut by 2 bases and J by 4 bases, with 14 bases left in between. In germline, CDR1 is MNHNS, CDR2 SASEGT. The CDR3 has 15 amino acids. As DNA, the CDR3 is TGTGCCAGCAGTGAAAGGGCAGCCCTCCTCTATGGCTACACCTTC. This sequence encodes CASSERAALLYGYTF.